The T cell receptor (beta chain) described here comes from a study of T cells after posttransplantation cyclophosphamide. Points from the study as a whole: Blood and skin or GI T cell repertoires showed limited TRB overlap.

Assay: immunoSEQ multiplex PCR; the TCRdb copy retains only in-frame clones and omits some. The data hold fewer than 20,000 clones, with approximately 78% observed a single time. Points on this clone: Its target is unknown.

Methotrexate plus calcineurin inhibitor accompanied controls' myeloablative marrow transplants; sampling was 1 year later. Specimen: PBMCs, collected 410 to 450 days after allogeneic stem cell transplant with calcineurin inhibitor and methotrexate. The clonotype originates from a male patient in his thirties who received an allogeneic stem cell transplant from an unrelated donor, was CMV-positive, and had acute and chronic GVHD. The graft donor may account for some of the T cells.

The CDR3 reads CASSPLGSGNYEQYF. CDR3 sequence (DNA): TGTGCCAGCAGCCCCCTGGGTAGCGGGAACTACGAGCAGTACTTC. The chain uses TRBV14 and TRBJ2-7, with 8 bases lining up with TRBD2. This CDR3 has 15 amino acids. V trimming: 4 bases; J trimming: 3 bases; junction bases outside the gene matches: 8. The germline V gene has CDR1 SGHDN and CDR2 FVKESK. The whole variable domain, remainder taken from reference TRBV14 and TRBJ2-7, is EAGVTQFPSHSVIEKGQTVTLRCDPISGHDNLYWYRRVMGKEIKFLLHFVKESKQDESGMPNNRFLAERTGGTYSTLKVQPAELEDSGVYFCASSPLGSGNYEQYFGPGTRLTVT.